The 22 T cell receptor beta chains below come from one sample, sequenced in a study of blood T cell repertoires in COVID-19. The protocol was immunoSEQ multiplex PCR, while the TCRdb copy is restricted to in-frame clones and leaves out a portion. The sample lists about 360,000 clones; less than 90% were seen once. Sequencing was performed on peripheral blood. Receptor source: a woman between 55 and 75 years old with COVID-19, enrolled during active disease.

This chain uses TRBV19 with TRBJ1-2; 12 bases agree with TRBD1. The CDR3 loop spans 14 amino acids. Looked up from germline, CDR1 is LNHDA and CDR2 is SQIVND (reference sequence). The ends lost 6 bases at V and 8 bases at J; junction bases unmatched: 7. The CDR3 spells CASSRDRGLRGYTF. For the CDR3, the DNA is TGTGCCAGTAGCCGGGACAGGGGGCTTCGAGGCTACACCTTC.

J is TRBJ2-7 and V is TRBV5-1; D is unresolved. Germline V gene data show CDR1 as SGHRS and CDR2 as YFSETQ. V shed 4 bases and J shed 1 base, with 12 bases lying between them. This CDR3 contains 14 residues. DNA for the CDR3: TGCGCCAGCAGCCTTGGATCCGGGTCCTACGAGCAGTACTTC. Translated, it gives CASSLGSGSYEQYF.

V and J are TRBV7-2 and TRBJ1-3; no clear D. The germline CDR1 and CDR2 sequences are SGHTA and FQGNSA. V dropped 5 bases and J dropped 0 bases, with 11 bases sitting between them. CDR3 length: 15 amino acids. The CDR3 sequence: CASSPQAHSGNTIYF. The CDR3 DNA reads TGTGCCAGCAGCCCGCAGGCGCACTCTGGAAACACCATATATTTT.

This chain uses TRBV5-1 with TRBJ2-1; 12 bases line up with TRBD2. Germline loops: CDR1 SGHRS, CDR2 YFSETQ. The CDR3 covers 16 residues. Trimming cost V 3 bases and J 7 bases; bases outside gene matches: 8. CDR3 DNA: TGCGCCAGCAGCTCCCTAGCGGGGGGGTTAGGTAATGAGCAGTTCTTC. This encodes CASSSLAGGLGNEQFF.

This clone was counted a single time. V is TRBV27 and J is TRBJ2-2, with TRBD1 identical over 7 bases. V lost 7 bases and J lost 4; bases outside the gene matches: 12. Germline CDR1 is MNHEY and CDR2 is SMNVEV (reference sequence). The CDR3 has 16 residues. For the CDR3, the DNA is TGTGCCAGCAAGGGGTCGGCACAGGGGCCCACCGGGGAGCTGTTTTTT. Translation: CASKGSAQGPTGELFF.

To note about this clone: Other nucleotide sequences in the sample specify the same CDR3. This rearrangement joins TRBV30 to TRBJ1-6; D may be TRBD1 (6 bases). The CDR3 contains 14 residues. Germline V gene data show CDR1 as GTSNPN and CDR2 as SVGIG (reference sequence). Trimming left V 0 bases short and J 6 bases short, with 9 bases between. The CDR3 loop is CAWSVQQGNSPLHF. CDR3 sequence (DNA): TGTGCCTGGAGTGTACAACAGGGTAATTCACCCCTCCACTTT.

This clone was counted once. The V and J genes are TRBV7-8 and TRBJ2-1; perhaps TRBD1 as D (6 bases). The CDR3 is 13 amino acids. CDR1 is SGHVS, CDR2 FQNEAQ, per germline. The germline V and J ends were trimmed by 3 bases and 7 bases, with 10 bases remaining between them. In DNA form, the CDR3 reads TGTGCCAGCAGCTTCGGCAGGGGTAATGAGCAGTTCTTC. Encoded protein: CASSFGRGNEQFF.

The J gene is TRBJ2-4, the V gene TRBV3-1 (or the pseudogene TRBV3-2), with TRBD1 as a possible D gene (6 bases). This CDR3 is 16 amino acids long. Germline V lookup: CDR1 LGHDT, CDR2 YNNKEL (reference sequence). V was pared by 3 bases and J by 3 bases, with 15 bases between. This CDR3 reads CASSHYRDGVKNIQYF. Written as DNA, the CDR3 is TGTGCCAGCAGCCATTACAGGGATGGTGTCAAAAACATTCAGTACTTC.

J is TRBJ1-5 and V is TRBV7-9; TRBD1 aligns across 8 bases. There are 14 residues in the CDR3. The germline CDR1 and CDR2 sequences are SEHNR and FQNEAQ (reference sequence). V lost 3 bases and J lost 6; bases outside the gene matches: 4. CDR3 nucleotide sequence: TGTGCCAGCAGCTTTCAGGGGGCCGGTCAGCCCCAGCATTTT. It yields the protein CASSFQGAGQPQHF.

V usage is TRBV6-5 and J usage is TRBJ1-5, with 7 bases matching TRBD1. Germline values: CDR1 MNHEY, CDR2 SVGAGI. Trimming cost V 5 bases and J 0 bases; bases outside gene matches: 4. This CDR3 is 15 amino acids long. For the CDR3, the DNA is TGTGCCAGCAGTCGGGACAGATTTAGCAATCAGCCCCAGCATTTT. It is translated as CASSRDRFSNQPQHF.

The chain has TRBV5-1 and TRBJ2-7; TRBD2 might be the D (5 bases). The germline V gene has CDR1 SGHRS and CDR2 YFSETQ. The CDR3 contains 15 residues. V was trimmed by 4 bases and J by 5 bases, leaving 19 bases between them. CDR3 nucleotide sequence: TGCGCCAGCAGCATACAAAGCCGGGGTGGTGACGAGCAGTACTTC. Translating it yields CASSIQSRGGDEQYF.

The V and J genes are TRBV6-2 or TRBV6-3 and TRBJ1-4; the D is unclear. The V gene's germline CDR1 is MNHEY and CDR2 SVGEGT. Trimming left V 4 bases short and J 6 bases short, with 6 bases between. The CDR3 spans 12 residues. This chain's CDR3 is CASSLRDEKLFF. CDR3 DNA sequence: TGTGCCAGCAGTTTGCGAGATGAAAAACTGTTTTTT.

This clone occurred once. This rearrangement joins TRBV30 to TRBJ2-7; 7 bases align to TRBD2. Losses at the gene ends were 3 bases for V and 7 bases for J; bases not matched to a gene: 12. This CDR3 comprises 14 residues. Germline CDR1 is GTSNPN and CDR2 is SVGIG (reference sequence). The CDR3 sequence is CAWSGTGGVREQYF. CDR3 DNA sequence: TGTGCCTGGAGCGGGACGGGGGGTGTAAGGGAGCAGTACTTC. Full variable domain (rest looked up from reference TRBV30 and TRBJ2-7): SQTIHQWPATLVQPVGSPLSLECTVEGTSNPNLYWYRQAAGRGLQLLFYSVGIGQISSEVPQNLSASRPQDRQFILSSKKLLLSDSGFYLCAWSGTGGVREQYFGPGTRLTVT.

This rearrangement joins TRBV5-1 to TRBJ2-1, with TRBD2 matching over 11 bases. Trimming cost V 5 bases and J 3 bases; bases outside gene matches: 4. This CDR3 spans 15 amino acids. Germline V gene data show CDR1 as SGHRS and CDR2 as YFSETQ. The CDR3 here is CASRLAGGNYNEQFF. CDR3 DNA sequence: TGCGCCAGCAGGCTAGCGGGGGGCAACTACAATGAGCAGTTCTTC.

V usage is TRBV21-1 and J usage is TRBJ2-2; the table assigns TRBD1, which was not confirmed against the DNA. TRBV21-1 is reported as a pseudogene. The CDR3 has 17 residues. CDR3 in amino acids: CASSVYRVRYHTGELFF. In nucleotides, the CDR3 is TGTGCCAGCAGCGTCTACAGGGTGAGGTACCATACCGGGGAGCTGTTTTTT.

In its sample, this clone was seen a few times. This sequence joins TRBV6-2 or TRBV6-3 and TRBJ1-1, with D hard to call. CDR1 and CDR2 (germline): MNHEY, SVGEGT. The V end was cut by 2 bases, the J end by 5 bases, with 9 bases between. This CDR3 region has 13 residues. The CDR3 region is CASSYGLRTEAFF. For the CDR3, the DNA is TGTGCCAGCAGTTACGGGCTCCGGACTGAAGCTTTCTTT.

The V gene is TRBV11-2, the J gene TRBJ2-7; TRBD2 might be the D (7 bases). The V gene lost 7 bases and the J gene lost 9 bases, with 19 bases spanning the gap. This CDR3 spans 13 amino acids. Germline V lookup: CDR1 SGHAT, CDR2 FQNNGV. CDR3 DNA sequence: TGTGCCAGCACCCTCTTGGGGGGGGGCGGGCAGTACTTC. Its translation is CASTLLGGGGQYF.

Concerning this clone itself: In the same sample, other DNA sequences code for this CDR3. This chain joins TRBV9 and TRBJ1-2; perhaps TRBD1 as D (5 bases). Germline assignment: CDR1 SGDLS and CDR2 YYNGEE. The CDR3 is 12 residues long. V lost 2 bases and J lost 4, with 6 bases in between. In nucleotides, the CDR3 is TGTGCCAGCAGCGTCGACAGCTATGGCTACACCTTC. It specifies CASSVDSYGYTF.

The V gene is TRBV5-6, the J gene TRBJ2-7, with D possibly TRBD2 on 5 matching bases. With 0 bases removed from V and 3 bases from J, the gap between germline ends came to 13 bases. CDR3 length: 15 residues. Looked up from germline, CDR1 is SGHDT and CDR2 is YYEEEE. In nucleotides, the CDR3 is TGTGCCAGCAGCTTGGTCGGGAAAGGGAGCTACGAGCAGTACTTC. This translates into CASSLVGKGSYEQYF.

V gene TRBV7-2 combines with J gene TRBJ2-2; 7 nucleotides line up with TRBD2. This CDR3 comprises 15 residues. V shed 6 bases and J 5 bases; nucleotides not matched to a gene: 9. CDR1 and CDR2 from the germline V gene are SGHTA and FQGNSA. For the CDR3, the DNA is TGTGCCAGCAGTCCCCGGGGAGCGGGAACCGGGGAGCTGTTTTTT. It encodes CASSPRGAGTGELFF.

The rearrangement joins TRBV7-3 to TRBJ2-1, with TRBD2 identical over 9 bases. V gave up 5 bases and J gave up 5 bases; unmatched junction bases: 13. The CDR3 has 17 residues. Germline V gene lookup returns CDR1 SGHTA and CDR2 FQGTGA. The CDR3 reads CASSLYPSGVTHNEQFF. The CDR3 DNA follows: TGTGCCAGCAGCCTATACCCTAGCGGGGTGACCCACAATGAGCAGTTCTTC. The whole variable domain, remainder taken from reference TRBV7-3 and TRBJ2-1, is GAGVSQTPSNKVTEKGKYVELRCDPISGHTALYWYRQSLGQGPEFLIYFQGTGAADDSGLPNDRFFAVRPEGSVSTLKIQRTERGDSAVYLCASSLYPSGVTHNEQFFGPGTRLTVL.

This rearrangement joins TRBV30 to TRBJ2-3, with a tentative D call TRBD2 (6 bases). Germline V gives CDR1 GTSNPN, CDR2 SVGIG (reference sequence). This CDR3 has 13 residues. Trimming cost V 1 base and J 6 bases, with 11 bases left between them. The DNA of the CDR3 is TGTGCCTGGAGTGCCGGGGGAGACGATACGCAGTATTTT. Its protein is CAWSAGGDDTQYF.